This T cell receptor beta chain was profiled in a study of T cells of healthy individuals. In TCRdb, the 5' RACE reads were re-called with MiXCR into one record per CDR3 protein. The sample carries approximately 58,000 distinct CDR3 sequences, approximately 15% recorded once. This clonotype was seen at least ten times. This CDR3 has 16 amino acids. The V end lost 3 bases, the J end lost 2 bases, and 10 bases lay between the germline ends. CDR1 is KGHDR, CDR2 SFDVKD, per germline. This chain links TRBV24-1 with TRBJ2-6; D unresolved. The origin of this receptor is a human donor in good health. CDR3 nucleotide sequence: TGTGCCACCAGTGATGGTGGACGTCCTGGGGCCAACGTCCTGACTTTC. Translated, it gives CATSDGGRPGANVLTF.